What follows describes a single T cell receptor (beta chain). PCR primers comprised 60 Vbeta and 13 Jbeta primers. Data came from immunoSEQ multiplex PCR; TCRdb stores just in-frame clones and leaves some out. The table shows around 130,000 clones, with about 80% occurring only once. The data belong to a study of cytomegalovirus exposure and HLA in healthy donors. Across the whole study: The study placed approximately 78% of its 398 genotyped donors in the Caucasian-associated ancestry cluster.

The CDR3 has 13 amino acids. The germline CDR1 and CDR2 sequences are WNHNN and SYGVQD (reference sequence). The V end lost 3 bases, the J end lost 6 bases, and 11 bases lay between the germline ends. The chain links TRBV10-1 to TRBJ1-1; D might be TRBD1 (6 bases). The sequence came from a girl aged 2 to 9 in good health and CMV-seronegative. Material for sequencing was PBMCs. The CDR3 loop reads CASSDTTGSEAFF. In nucleotides, the CDR3 is TGCGCCAGCAGTGATACGACAGGATCTGAAGCTTTCTTT.